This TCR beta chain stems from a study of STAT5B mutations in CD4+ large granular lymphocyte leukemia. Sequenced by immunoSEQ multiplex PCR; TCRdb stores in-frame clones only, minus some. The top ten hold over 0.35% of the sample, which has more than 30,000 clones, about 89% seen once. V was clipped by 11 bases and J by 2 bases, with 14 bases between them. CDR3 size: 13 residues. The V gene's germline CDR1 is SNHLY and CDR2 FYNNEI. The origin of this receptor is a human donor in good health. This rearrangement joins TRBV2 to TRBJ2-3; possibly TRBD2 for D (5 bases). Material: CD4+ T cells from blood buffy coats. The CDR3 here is CAGQVGDTDTQYF. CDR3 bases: TGTGCCGGTCAGGTGGGAGACACAGATACGCAGTATTTT. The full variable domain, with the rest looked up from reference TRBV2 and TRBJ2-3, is EPEVTQTPSHQVTQMGQEVILRCVPISNHLYFYWYRQILGQKVEFLVSFYNNEISEKSEIFDDQFSVERPDGSNFTLKIRSTKLEDSAMYFCAGQVGDTDTQYFGPGTRLTVL.